This T cell receptor (beta chain) was documented in a study of T cell responses to AZD1222 COVID-19 vaccine. Study outcomes and limitations: Spike-specific TCR repertoires showed rising breadth and depth after two AZD1222 doses.

Data came from immunoSEQ multiplex PCR; TCRdb stores just in-frame clones and leaves some out. The data contain some 150,000 clones, roughly 92% of them singletons. The CDR3 loop spans 16 amino acids. In germline, CDR1 is MDHEN, CDR2 SYDVKM. With 3 bases clipped from V and 4 bases from J, the junction kept 10 bases outside the gene matches. On this clone: Its cognate antigen is unknown.

The chain employs TRBV28 and TRBJ2-5; 8 positions match TRBD1. The receptor was isolated from an adult in good health. Sequencing was performed on peripheral blood, taken on day 0 of AZD1222 vaccination. This CDR3 reads CASSLFGQGRRETQYF. CDR3 DNA: TGTGCCAGCAGTTTGTTCGGACAGGGAAGGAGAGAGACCCAGTACTTC.